This is a list of T cell receptor beta chains from one sample in a study of beta chain features in type 1 diabetes. The data were produced by immunoSEQ multiplex PCR, yet TCRdb's version contains in-frame clones alone and is incomplete. The profile covers under 300,000 clones, with roughly 17% appearing a single time and about 0.078% taken by the ten largest. The material sequenced was naive CD4+ T cells from blood. The receptors shown here come from a man younger than 45 with type 1 diabetes. CDR3s include the opening cysteine and the closing phenylalanine or tryptophan. Fields, in order: J gene, V gene, CDR3 protein.

j_gene: TRBJ2-5
v_gene: TRBV18
CDR3aa: CASSPPRNHQETQYF

j_gene: TRBJ2-1
v_gene: TRBV11-3
CDR3aa: CASSFRDRGSHSSYNEQFF

j_gene: TRBJ2-3
v_gene: TRBV13
CDR3aa: CASSSHAPKTVNPDTQYF

j_gene: TRBJ2-1
v_gene: TRBV15
CDR3aa: CATSRVENNEQFF

j_gene: TRBJ2-6
v_gene: TRBV25-1
CDR3aa: CASSSRTGANVLTF

j_gene: TRBJ1-2
v_gene: TRBV4-3
CDR3aa: CASSQDASVNYGYTF

j_gene: TRBJ2-6
v_gene: TRBV27
CDR3aa: CASSSSSGANVLTF

j_gene: TRBJ2-3
v_gene: TRBV7-9
CDR3aa: CASSPRQGYNTDTQYF

j_gene: TRBJ1-2
v_gene: TRBV18
CDR3aa: CASSPDREAYGYTF

j_gene: TRBJ2-7
v_gene: TRBV30
CDR3aa: CAAAYPRDSYYEQYF

j_gene: TRBJ2-7
v_gene: TRBV29-1
CDR3aa: CSGTGTYEQYF

j_gene: TRBJ2-1
v_gene: TRBV7-2
CDR3aa: CASSLQGSVYNEQFF

j_gene: TRBJ2-7
v_gene: TRBV7-2
CDR3aa: CASSLDGTGSSSYEQYF

j_gene: TRBJ2-1
v_gene: TRBV28
CDR3aa: CASSEGLARGNEQFF

j_gene: TRBJ2-7
v_gene: TRBV27
CDR3aa: CASQGRALSFYEQYF

j_gene: TRBJ2-3
v_gene: TRBV14
CDR3aa: CASSRQPSGMDTQYF

j_gene: TRBJ1-1
v_gene: TRBV29-1
CDR3aa: CSVYKTMNTEAFF

j_gene: TRBJ2-3
v_gene: TRBV6-5
CDR3aa: CASSSGDASTDTQYF

j_gene: TRBJ2-7
v_gene: TRBV13
CDR3aa: CASSLVLAGAEQYF

j_gene: TRBJ2-6
v_gene: TRBV13
CDR3aa: CASTLQGSGANVLTF

j_gene: TRBJ1-1
v_gene: TRBV14
CDR3aa: CASSLVSDTEAFF

j_gene: TRBJ2-1
v_gene: TRBV5-4
CDR3aa: CASSRGQGVYNEQFF

j_gene: TRBJ2-2
v_gene: TRBV18
CDR3aa: CASSPPSWAGELFF

j_gene: TRBJ1-2
v_gene: TRBV7-6
CDR3aa: CASSLAAGEGYTF

j_gene: TRBJ2-7
v_gene: TRBV29-1
CDR3aa: CSVRGTSSASYEQYF

j_gene: TRBJ2-1
v_gene: TRBV30
CDR3aa: CAWATGTREFF

j_gene: TRBJ2-3
v_gene: TRBV5-4
CDR3aa: CASSLAKGQRDTQYF

j_gene: TRBJ1-1
v_gene: TRBV20-1
CDR3aa: CSAYLVSAFF

j_gene: TRBJ2-3
v_gene: TRBV19
CDR3aa: CASSTLSDTQYF

j_gene: TRBJ2-5
v_gene: TRBV10-3
CDR3aa: CAITGQGSETQYF

j_gene: TRBJ2-1
v_gene: TRBV5-1
CDR3aa: CASSREAASGTILLTYNEQFF

j_gene: TRBJ1-1
v_gene: TRBV30
CDR3aa: CAWSVLGQQIFEAFF

j_gene: TRBJ1-5
v_gene: TRBV30
CDR3aa: CAWSRGNNQPQHF

j_gene: TRBJ2-6
v_gene: TRBV18
CDR3aa: CASSPSGANVLTF

j_gene: TRBJ2-7
v_gene: TRBV9
CDR3aa: CASSIRDRGTYEQYF

j_gene: TRBJ2-6
v_gene: TRBV7-2
CDR3aa: CASSLYLAGANVLTF

j_gene: TRBJ1-5
v_gene: TRBV30
CDR3aa: CAWSVVGRGADQPQHF

j_gene: TRBJ2-1
v_gene: TRBV19
CDR3aa: CASSIGGAGGYNEQFF

j_gene: TRBJ2-7
v_gene: TRBV6-1
CDR3aa: CASSAPFAGSVLYEQYF

j_gene: TRBJ2-1
v_gene: TRBV11-2
CDR3aa: CASSFGPSSYNEQFF

j_gene: TRBJ1-5
v_gene: TRBV30
CDR3aa: CAWTRENQPQHF

j_gene: TRBJ2-3
v_gene: TRBV7-9
CDR3aa: CASSRTGQSSTDTQYF

j_gene: TRBJ1-1
v_gene: TRBV29-1
CDR3aa: CSVAQRQRNTEAFF

j_gene: TRBJ2-3
v_gene: TRBV7-2
CDR3aa: CASSEGTSGRQDTQYF

j_gene: TRBJ1-2
v_gene: TRBV9
CDR3aa: CASSDPLGARRSYGYTF

j_gene: TRBJ2-3
v_gene: TRBV4-1
CDR3aa: CASSQNRPDTQYF

j_gene: TRBJ2-5
v_gene: TRBV4-2
CDR3aa: CASSQERRPPQYF

j_gene: TRBJ2-7
v_gene: TRBV29-1
CDR3aa: CSFRTSGSGYEQYF

j_gene: TRBJ2-6
v_gene: TRBV18
CDR3aa: CASSPQGAAGANVLTF

j_gene: TRBJ2-3
v_gene: TRBV7-2
CDR3aa: CASSQPGTGLEDTQYF